This T cell receptor beta chain was sequenced for a study of shared clonotypes between healthy human individuals. Comment on this clone: Its antigen remains unknown.

Germline values: CDR1 SQVTM, CDR2 ANQGSEA. V shed 1 base and J shed 6 bases, with 18 bases lying between them. This CDR3 has 15 amino acids. Findings and limits, study-wide: Sample collection involved blood only; tissue repertoires are likely different.

The method was immunoSEQ multiplex PCR; TCRdb's version includes in-frame clones alone and lacks a portion of them. The data show about 2.2 million clones, 93% seen once. Naive-designated CD8 cells lacked CD45RO, were positively enriched for CCR7, and omitted terminally differentiated effector memory CD45RA+ cells. The sample taken for sequencing was naive CD8+ T cells from PBMCs. The source is a man between 18 and 35 years old in good health. Some clones in this sample may be carry-over from other donors' samples. The chain couples TRBV29-1 to TRBJ1-1, with D perhaps matching TRBD1 (5 bases). The CDR3: CSVEGWDERGAEAFF. Written as DNA, the CDR3 is TGCAGCGTTGAAGGATGGGACGAGCGGGGCGCTGAAGCTTTCTTT.